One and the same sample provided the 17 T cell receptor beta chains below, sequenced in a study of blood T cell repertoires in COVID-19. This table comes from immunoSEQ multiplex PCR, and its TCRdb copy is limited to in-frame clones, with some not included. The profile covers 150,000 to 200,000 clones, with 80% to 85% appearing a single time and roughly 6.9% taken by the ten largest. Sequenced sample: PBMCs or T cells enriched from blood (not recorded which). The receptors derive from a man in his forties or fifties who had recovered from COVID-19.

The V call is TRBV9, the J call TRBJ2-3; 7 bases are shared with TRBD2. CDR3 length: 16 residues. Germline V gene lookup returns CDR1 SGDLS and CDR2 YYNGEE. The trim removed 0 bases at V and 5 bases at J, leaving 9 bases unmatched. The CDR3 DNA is TGTGCCAGCAGCGTAGGGGGAGCGGGGTTGAAAGATACGCAGTATTTT. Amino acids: CASSVGGAGLKDTQYF.

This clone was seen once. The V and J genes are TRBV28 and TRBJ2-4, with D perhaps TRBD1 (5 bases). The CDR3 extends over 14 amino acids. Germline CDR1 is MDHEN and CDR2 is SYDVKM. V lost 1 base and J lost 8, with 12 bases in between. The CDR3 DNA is TGTGCCAGCAGTTTATCTGGGGCGCAGGACATTCAGTACTTC. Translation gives CASSLSGAQDIQYF.

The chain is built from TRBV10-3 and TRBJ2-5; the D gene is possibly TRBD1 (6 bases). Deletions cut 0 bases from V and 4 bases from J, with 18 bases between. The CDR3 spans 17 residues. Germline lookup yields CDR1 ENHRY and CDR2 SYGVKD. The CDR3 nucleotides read TGTGCCATCAGTGAGTCTAGGACAGAGGGGGTTCGAGAGACCCAGTACTTC. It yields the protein CAISESRTEGVRETQYF.

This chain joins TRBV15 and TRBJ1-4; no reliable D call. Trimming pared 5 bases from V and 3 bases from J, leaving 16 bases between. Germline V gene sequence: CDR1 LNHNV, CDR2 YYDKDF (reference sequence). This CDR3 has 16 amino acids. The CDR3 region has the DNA TGTGCCACCAGCTCCCCGGGAACCGCTTCTAATGAAAAACTGTTTTTT. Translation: CATSSPGTASNEKLFF.

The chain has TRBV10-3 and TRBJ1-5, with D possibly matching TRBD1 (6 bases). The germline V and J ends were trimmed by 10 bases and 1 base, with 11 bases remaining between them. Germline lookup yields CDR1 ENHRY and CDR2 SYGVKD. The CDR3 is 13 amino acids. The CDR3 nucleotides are TGTGCCACCCGGACAGAAAGCAATCAGCCCCAGCATTTT. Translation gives CATRTESNQPQHF.

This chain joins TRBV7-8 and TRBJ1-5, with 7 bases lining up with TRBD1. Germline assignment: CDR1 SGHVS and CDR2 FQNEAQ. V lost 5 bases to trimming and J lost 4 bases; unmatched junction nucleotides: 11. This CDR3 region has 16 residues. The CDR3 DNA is TGTGCCAGCAGCGAGCTACCGGGACAGTTAAATCAGCCCCAGCATTTT. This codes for CASSELPGQLNQPQHF. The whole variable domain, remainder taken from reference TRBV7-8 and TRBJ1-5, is GAGVSQSPRYKVAKRGQDVALRCDPISGHVSLFWYQQALGQGPEFLTYFQNEAQLDKSGLPSDRFFAERPEGSVSTLKIQRTQQEDSAVYLCASSELPGQLNQPQHFGDGTRLSIL.

This CDR3 is CASSMRRGLDEKLFF. The CDR3 DNA reads as TGTGCCAGTAGTATGCGGAGGGGGCTTGATGAAAAACTGTTTTTT. The J gene is TRBJ1-4, the V gene TRBV19; TRBD1 agrees at 7 bases. The ends lost 3 bases at V and 6 bases at J; junction bases unmatched: 7. The CDR3 sequence is 15 residues long. The germline CDR1 and CDR2 sequences are LNHDA and SQIVND (reference sequence).

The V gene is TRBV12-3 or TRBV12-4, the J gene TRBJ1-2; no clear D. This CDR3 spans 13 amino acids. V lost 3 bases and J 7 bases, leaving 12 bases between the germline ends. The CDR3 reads CASSFEGLGGYTF. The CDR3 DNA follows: TGTGCCAGCAGTTTCGAGGGTTTGGGTGGCTACACCTTC.

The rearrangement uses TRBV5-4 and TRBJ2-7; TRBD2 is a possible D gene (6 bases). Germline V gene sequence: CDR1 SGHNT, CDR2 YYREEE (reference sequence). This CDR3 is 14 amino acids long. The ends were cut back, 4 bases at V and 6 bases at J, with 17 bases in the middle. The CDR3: CASSPSEGLCEQYF. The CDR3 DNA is TGTGCCAGCAGCCCCTCGGAGGGACTTTGCGAGCAGTACTTC.

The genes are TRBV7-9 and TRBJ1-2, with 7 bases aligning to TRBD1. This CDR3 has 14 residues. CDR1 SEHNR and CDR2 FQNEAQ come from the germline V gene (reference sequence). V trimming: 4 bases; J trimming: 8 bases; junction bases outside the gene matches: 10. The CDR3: CASSSGQLVRGYTF. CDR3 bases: TGTGCCAGCAGCTCGGGACAGTTAGTCAGGGGCTACACCTTC.

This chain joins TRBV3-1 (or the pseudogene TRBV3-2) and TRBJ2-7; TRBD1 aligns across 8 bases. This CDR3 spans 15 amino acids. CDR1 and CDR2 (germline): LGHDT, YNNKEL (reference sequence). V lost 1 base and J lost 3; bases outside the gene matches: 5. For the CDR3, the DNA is TGTGCCAGCAGCCAAGGACAGGGGTCTGTCTACGAGCAGTACTTC. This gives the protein CASSQGQGSVYEQYF.

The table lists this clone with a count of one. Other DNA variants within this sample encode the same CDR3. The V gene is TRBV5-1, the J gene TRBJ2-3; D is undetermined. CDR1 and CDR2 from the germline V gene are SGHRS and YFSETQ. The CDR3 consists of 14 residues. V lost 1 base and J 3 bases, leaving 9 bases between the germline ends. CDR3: CASSLNTGTDTQYF. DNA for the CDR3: TGCGCCAGCAGCTTGAACACCGGGACAGATACGCAGTATTTT.

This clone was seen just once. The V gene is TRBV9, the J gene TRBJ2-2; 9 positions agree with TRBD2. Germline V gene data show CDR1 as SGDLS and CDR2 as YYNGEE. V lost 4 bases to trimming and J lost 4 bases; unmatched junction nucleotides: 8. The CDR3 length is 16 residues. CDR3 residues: CASSRTSGGSTGELFF. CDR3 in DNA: TGTGCCAGCAGCAGGACGAGCGGGGGGTCCACCGGGGAGCTGTTTTTT. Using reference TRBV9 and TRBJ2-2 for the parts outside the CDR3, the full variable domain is DSGVTQTPKHLITATGQRVTLRCSPRSGDLSVYWYQQSLDQGLQFLIQYYNGEERAKGNILERFSAQQFPDLHSELNLSSLELGDSALYFCASSRTSGGSTGELFFGEGSRLTVL.

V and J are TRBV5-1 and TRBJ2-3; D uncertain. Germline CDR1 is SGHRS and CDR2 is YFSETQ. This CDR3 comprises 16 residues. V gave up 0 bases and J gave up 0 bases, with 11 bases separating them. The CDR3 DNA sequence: TGCGCCAGCAGCTTGGATGTAAGCATTAGCACAGATACGCAGTATTTT. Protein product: CASSLDVSISTDTQYF.

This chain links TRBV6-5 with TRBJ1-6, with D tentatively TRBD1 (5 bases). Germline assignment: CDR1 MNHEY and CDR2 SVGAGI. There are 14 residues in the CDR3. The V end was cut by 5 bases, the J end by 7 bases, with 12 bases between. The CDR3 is CASSPSAGNSPLHF. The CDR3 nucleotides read TGTGCCAGCAGTCCTTCCGCAGGGAATTCACCCCTCCACTTT.

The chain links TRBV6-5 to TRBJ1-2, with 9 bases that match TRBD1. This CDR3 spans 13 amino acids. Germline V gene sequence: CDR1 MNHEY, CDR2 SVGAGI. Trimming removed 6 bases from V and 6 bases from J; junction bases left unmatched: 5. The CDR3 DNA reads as TGTGCCAGCAGGATAACAGGGGGCGATGGCTACACCTTC. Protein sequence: CASRITGGDGYTF.

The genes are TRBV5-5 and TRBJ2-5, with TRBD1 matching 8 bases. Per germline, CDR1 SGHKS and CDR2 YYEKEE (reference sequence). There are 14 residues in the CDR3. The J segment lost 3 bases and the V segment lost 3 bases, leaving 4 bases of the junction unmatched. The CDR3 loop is CASSSDRGEETQYF. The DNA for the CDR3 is TGTGCCAGCAGCTCAGACAGGGGAGAAGAGACCCAGTACTTC.